Sequencing of this T cell receptor beta chain was carried out in a study of CD8+ T cells in alopecia areata. Sequencing templates came from extracted RNA that was reverse transcribed into cDNA. Produced via immunoSEQ multiplex PCR; TCRdb's table is partial and in-frame only. This table holds some 190,000 clones, approximately 56% found once. General study results and limits: While patients received tofacitinib, many expanded lesional clones remained present in scalp and blood.

To note about this clone: The antigen remains undetermined.

Indicated treatment: oral pan-JAK inhibitor, 5-10 mg twice daily. CDR1 and CDR2 (germline): MGHDK, SYGVNS. This CDR3 is built from 15 residues. Trimming stripped 5 bases from V and 4 bases from J, with 17 bases between. The rearrangement links TRBV25-1 to TRBJ2-5; D is ambiguous. The sequenced sample was CD4+ T cells sorted from blood, obtained at week 4, from a patient treated with tofacitinib. The receptor comes from a human donor with alopecia areata. The DNA for the CDR3 is TGTGCCAGCAGTACCCTCTCTGCCAAGGTAGAGACCCAGTACTTC. Translated: CASSTLSAKVETQYF.